This T cell receptor beta chain stems from a study of beta chain features in type 1 diabetes. This CDR3 has 13 residues. V was cut by 1 base and J by 4 bases, with 7 bases left in between. CDR1 SGHDN and CDR2 FVKESK come from the germline V gene. Expressed TCRB transcripts were sequenced after all isolated RNA was converted to cDNA. Clones were sequenced by immunoSEQ multiplex PCR, and TCRdb holds only the in-frame ones, with some missing. The sample contains some 900,000 clones, 17% of which appear only once. This clone occurred a few times. Sequencing was performed on naive CD4+ T cells from blood. The V call is TRBV14, the J call TRBJ2-5; D remains ambiguous. The TCR comes from a woman aged 18-29 years in good health. The chain's CDR3 is CASSQAFRETQYF. In DNA form, the CDR3 reads TGTGCCAGCAGCCAAGCTTTTAGAGAGACCCAGTACTTC.